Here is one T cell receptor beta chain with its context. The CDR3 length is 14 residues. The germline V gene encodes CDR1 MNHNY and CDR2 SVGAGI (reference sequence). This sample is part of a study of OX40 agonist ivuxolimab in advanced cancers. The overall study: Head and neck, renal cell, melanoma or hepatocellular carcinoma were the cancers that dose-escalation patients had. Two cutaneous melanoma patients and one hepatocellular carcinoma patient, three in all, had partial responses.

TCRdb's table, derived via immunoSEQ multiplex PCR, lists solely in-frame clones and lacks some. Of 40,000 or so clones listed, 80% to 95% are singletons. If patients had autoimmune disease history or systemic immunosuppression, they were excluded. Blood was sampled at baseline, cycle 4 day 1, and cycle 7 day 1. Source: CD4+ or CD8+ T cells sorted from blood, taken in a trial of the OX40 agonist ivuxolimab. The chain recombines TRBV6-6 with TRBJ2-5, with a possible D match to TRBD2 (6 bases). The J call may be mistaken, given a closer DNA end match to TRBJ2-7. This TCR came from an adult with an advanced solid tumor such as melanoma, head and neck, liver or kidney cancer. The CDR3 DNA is TGTGCCAGCAGTCCCGGACTAACTTCCTACGAGCAGTACTTC. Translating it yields CASSPGLTSYEQYF.